This T cell receptor (beta chain) originates from a study of blood T cell repertoires in COVID-19. Turning to the study itself: Whether acute or convalescent, the COVID-19 samples came from the United States, Italy and Spain.

In the authors' workflow: By means of reference gene primer amplification, nucleated cell counts were estimated. Some clones are missing from TCRdb's copy, which holds only in-frame ones; the method was immunoSEQ multiplex PCR. V and J calls and clone size are those listed in that table; D and trimming were worked out from the DNA. The sample contains roughly 280,000 clones, 89% of which appear only once. CDR3 length equals 13 residues. J gave up 3 bases and V 6 bases, and 4 bases lay outside the gene matches. The sequenced sample was peripheral blood. This TCR was recovered from a middle-aged man with acute or convalescent COVID-19. The chain carries TRBV12-3 or TRBV12-4 and TRBJ1-2, with TRBD1 matching over 7 bases. The CDR3 protein is CASSRQGDYGYTF. In DNA form, the CDR3 reads TGTGCCAGCAGCAGACAGGGAGACTATGGCTACACCTTC.